The 14 T cell receptor beta chains reported below all come from one sample, sequenced in a study of circulating and synovial CD4+ cells in juvenile arthritis. Measured with immunoSEQ multiplex PCR; TCRdb has only the in-frame clones, and not every one. Counted here are roughly 32,000 clones, about 96% occurring once; the ten biggest clones make up roughly 0.74%. Sequenced: CD4+ T cells from blood. The origin of the receptors is a human donor with juvenile idiopathic arthritis.

The V and J genes are TRBV11-3 and TRBJ2-7; TRBD2 agrees at 12 bases. CDR1 SGHNT and CDR2 YENEEA come from the germline V gene. The V gene end was trimmed by 3 bases and the J gene end by 0 bases; junction bases not matched to a gene: 6. The CDR3 is made up of 17 amino acids. For the CDR3, the DNA is TGTGCCAGCAGCTTGGGACTAGCGGGTGCCAACTCCTACGAGCAGTACTTC. This encodes CASSLGLAGANSYEQYF. The whole variable domain, remainder taken from reference TRBV11-3 and TRBJ2-7, is EAGVVQSPRYKIIEKKQPVAFWCNPISGHNTLYWYLQNLGQGPELLIRYENEEAVDDSQLPKDRFSAERLKGVDSTLKIQPAELGDSAVYLCASSLGLAGANSYEQYFGPGTRLTVT.

V usage is TRBV5-1 and J usage is TRBJ1-3; D gene uncertain. The ends were cut back, 5 bases at V and 0 bases at J, with 12 bases in the middle. Germline V gene sequence: CDR1 SGHRS, CDR2 YFSETQ. CDR3 length: 15 residues. In DNA form, the CDR3 reads TGCGCCAGCAGTTCGGGTCAAGTCTCTGGAAACACCATATATTTT. Translated, it gives CASSSGQVSGNTIYF.

The chain is built from TRBV6-5 and TRBJ2-1; D not resolved. This CDR3 is 15 amino acids long. V lost 2 bases, J lost 0 bases, and 8 bases lay in between. Germline V gives CDR1 MNHEY, CDR2 SVGAGI. Here the CDR3 reads CASSYVASSYNEQFF. The CDR3 coding sequence is TGTGCCAGCAGTTACGTTGCTAGCTCCTACAATGAGCAGTTCTTC.

This sequence joins TRBV5-8 and TRBJ2-2; tentative D call: TRBD2 (6 bases). V lost 2 bases, J lost 3 bases, and 11 bases lay in between. From germline, CDR1 is SGHTS and CDR2 YDEGEE. The CDR3 sequence is 15 residues long. CDR3 in DNA: TGTGCCAGCAGCTTCCAGGGACTTTACACCGGGGAGCTGTTTTTT. It encodes CASSFQGLYTGELFF.

The chain couples TRBV6-1 to TRBJ2-1, with TRBD2 matching over 10 bases. There are 17 residues in the CDR3. V was pared by 0 bases and J by 2 bases, with 4 bases of the junction left unmatched. Germline V gene data show CDR1 as MNHNS and CDR2 as SASEGT. The CDR3: CASSEARSGGAYNEQFF. The DNA for the CDR3 is TGTGCCAGCAGTGAAGCGCGGAGCGGGGGGGCCTACAATGAGCAGTTCTTC.

The chain recombines TRBV5-6 with TRBJ2-7, with D maybe TRBD2 (5 bases). Germline lookup yields CDR1 SGHDT and CDR2 YYEEEE. The CDR3 has 17 amino acids. Deletions cut 0 bases from V and 4 bases from J, with 20 bases between. CDR3 bases: TGTGCCAGCAGCTTGGGGGAGCTGAGACTCGCCCCATACGAGCAGTACTTC. It yields the protein CASSLGELRLAPYEQYF.

The V gene is TRBV18, the J gene TRBJ1-2, with D tentatively TRBD1 (6 bases). The CDR3 runs to 16 residues. V lost 3 bases and J 2 bases, leaving 16 bases between the germline ends. Germline CDR1 and CDR2: KGHSH and LQKENI. The CDR3 DNA reads TGTGCCAGCTCACCGTTAACAGGGAATTCGAACTATGGCTACACCTTC. This translates into CASSPLTGNSNYGYTF.

The CDR3 sequence: CASSYSGGAYDGVGYGYTF. For the CDR3, the DNA is TGTGCCAGCAGTTATTCGGGGGGAGCTTATGACGGGGTGGGCTATGGCTACACCTTC. This chain uses TRBV6-9 with TRBJ1-2; weak D call: TRBD1 (5 bases). CDR1 is MNHGY, CDR2 SVAAGI, per germline. The CDR3 length is 19 residues. The germline V and J ends were trimmed by 0 bases and 4 bases, with 24 bases remaining between them.

The chain uses TRBV19 and TRBJ1-2; D unresolved. This CDR3 has 13 amino acids. Germline assignment: CDR1 LNHDA and CDR2 SQIVND (reference sequence). Trimming took off 3 bases at V and 4 bases at J, with 9 bases between the two ends. The chain's CDR3 is CASSMGGLYGYTF. CDR3 sequence (DNA): TGTGCCAGTAGTATGGGAGGGCTCTATGGCTACACCTTC. Drawing the rest from reference TRBV19 and TRBJ1-2, the complete variable domain is DGGITQSPKYLFRKEGQNVTLSCEQNLNHDAMYWYRQDPGQGLRLIYYSQIVNDFQKGDIAEGYSVSREKKESFPLTVTSAQKNPTAFYLCASSMGGLYGYTFGSGTRLTVV.

The table lists this clone with a count of one. CDR3 in amino acids: CASSGGTGGYQETQYF. The DNA for the CDR3 is TGCGCCAGCAGCGGAGGGACAGGGGGCTACCAAGAGACCCAGTACTTC. J is TRBJ2-5 and V is TRBV5-1; 12 bases map to TRBD1. The CDR3 has 16 residues. Germline loops: CDR1 SGHRS, CDR2 YFSETQ. Germline trimming cut 4 bases from V and 0 bases from J; bases unmatched to any gene: 4.

This chain links TRBV28 with TRBJ2-7; 10 bases map to TRBD2. Germline V gene lookup returns CDR1 MDHEN and CDR2 SYDVKM. The CDR3 spans 13 residues. Trimming removed 4 bases from V and 3 bases from J; junction bases left unmatched: 0. CDR3 in DNA: TGTGCCAGCAGTTCTAGCGGGAGCTACGAGCAGTACTTC. This translates into CASSSSGSYEQYF.

The chain combines TRBV18 with TRBJ1-1; TRBD1 is a possible D gene (5 bases). The V end lost 3 bases, the J end lost 7 bases, and 12 bases lay between the germline ends. This CDR3 is built from 13 residues. CDR1 and CDR2 from the germline V gene are KGHSH and LQKENI. The CDR3 loop is CASSPDRYNEAFF. The CDR3 DNA is TGTGCCAGCTCACCCGACAGATACAATGAAGCTTTCTTT.

This clone was seen just once. The rearrangement uses TRBV9 and TRBJ2-5; 11 bases are shared with TRBD2. J gave up 2 bases and V 0 bases, and 3 bases lay outside the gene matches. This CDR3 has 16 amino acids. The V gene's germline CDR1 is SGDLS and CDR2 YYNGEE. Here the CDR3 reads CASSVGLAGGQETQYF. The CDR3, as DNA: TGTGCCAGCAGCGTAGGTCTAGCGGGAGGACAAGAGACCCAGTACTTC.

The chain recombines TRBV19 with TRBJ2-7; 9 nucleotides align to TRBD1. V was clipped by 5 bases and J by 2 bases; unmatched bases: 10. CDR3 size: 16 residues. Germline V lookup: CDR1 LNHDA, CDR2 SQIVND (reference sequence). CDR3 sequence (DNA): TGTGCCAGTAGTTCTTCCGGGACAGGGACAACCTACGAGCAGTACTTC. Translated: CASSSSGTGTTYEQYF. Using reference TRBV19 and TRBJ2-7 for the parts outside the CDR3, the full variable domain is DGGITQSPKYLFRKEGQNVTLSCEQNLNHDAMYWYRQDPGQGLRLIYYSQIVNDFQKGDIAEGYSVSREKKESFPLTVTSAQKNPTAFYLCASSSSGTGTTYEQYFGPGTRLTVT.